This TCR beta chain was identified during a study of blood T cell repertoires in COVID-19. Using immunoSEQ multiplex PCR, the repertoire was profiled, and TCRdb retains in-frame clones only, with some absent. Among almost 200,000 clones listed, roughly 90% were seen once. The germline CDR1 and CDR2 sequences are WSHSY and SAAADI. CDR3 length: 16 amino acids. V was pared by 6 bases and J by 3 bases, with 6 bases of the junction left unmatched. Source material: PBMCs or T cells enriched from blood (not recorded which). This receptor was obtained from a woman aged 18-35 years who had recovered from COVID-19. The gene calls are TRBV10-2 and TRBJ1-3, with TRBD1 matching 12 bases. The DNA for the CDR3 is TGCGCCAGCAGACCGGGACAGGGGGCATATGGAAACACCATATATTTT. Amino acid sequence: CASRPGQGAYGNTIYF.